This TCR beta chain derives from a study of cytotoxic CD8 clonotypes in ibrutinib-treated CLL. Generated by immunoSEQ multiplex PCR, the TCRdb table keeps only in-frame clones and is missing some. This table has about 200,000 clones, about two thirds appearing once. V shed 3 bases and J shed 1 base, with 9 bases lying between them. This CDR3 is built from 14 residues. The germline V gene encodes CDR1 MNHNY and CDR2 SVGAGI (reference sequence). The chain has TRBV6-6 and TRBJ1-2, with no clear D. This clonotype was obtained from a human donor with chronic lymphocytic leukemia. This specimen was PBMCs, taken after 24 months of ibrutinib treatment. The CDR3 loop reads CASSYLAVNYGYTF. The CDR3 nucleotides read TGTGCCAGCAGTTATCTCGCGGTTAACTATGGCTACACCTTC.